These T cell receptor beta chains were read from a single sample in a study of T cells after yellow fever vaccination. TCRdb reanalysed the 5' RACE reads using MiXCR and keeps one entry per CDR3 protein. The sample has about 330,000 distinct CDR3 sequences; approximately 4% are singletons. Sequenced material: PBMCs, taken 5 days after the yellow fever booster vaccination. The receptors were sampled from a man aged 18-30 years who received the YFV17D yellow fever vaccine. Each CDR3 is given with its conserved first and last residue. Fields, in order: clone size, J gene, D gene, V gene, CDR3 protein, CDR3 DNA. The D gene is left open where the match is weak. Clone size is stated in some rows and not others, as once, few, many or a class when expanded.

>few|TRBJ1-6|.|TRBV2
CASSPMGGNSPLHF
TGTGCCAGCAGCCCAATGGGTGGCAATTCACCCCTCCACTTT
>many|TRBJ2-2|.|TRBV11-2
CASSPGGTNTGELFF
TGTGCCAGCAGCCCTGGGGGCACTAACACCGGGGAGCTGTTTTTT
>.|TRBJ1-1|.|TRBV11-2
CASSLSSMGGEAFF
TGTGCCAGCAGCTTGAGTTCTATGGGAGGGGAAGCTTTCTTT
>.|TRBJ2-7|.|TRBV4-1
CASSQGDKAYEQYF
TGCGCCAGCAGCCAAGGGGACAAAGCCTACGAGCAGTACTTC
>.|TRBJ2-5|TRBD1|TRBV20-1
CSAGDRAETQYF
TGCAGTGCTGGGGACAGGGCGGAGACCCAGTACTTC
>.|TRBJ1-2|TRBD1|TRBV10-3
CAIRDRDKYGYTF
TGTGCCATCAGGGACAGGGACAAGTATGGCTACACCTTC
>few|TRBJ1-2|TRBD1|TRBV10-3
CAISPGTGVRSYGYTF
TGTGCCATCAGTCCCGGGACAGGGGTGAGGAGCTATGGCTACACCTTC
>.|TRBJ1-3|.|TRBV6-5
CASSYGTGIGNTIYF
TGTGCCAGCAGTTACGGAACAGGGATAGGAAACACCATATATTTT
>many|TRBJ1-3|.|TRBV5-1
CASSFGGTTGNTIYF
TGCGCCAGCAGCTTCGGGGGGACTACTGGAAACACCATATATTTT
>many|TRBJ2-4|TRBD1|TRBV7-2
CASSPDRGDIQYF
TGTGCCAGCAGTCCGGACAGGGGGGACATTCAGTACTTC
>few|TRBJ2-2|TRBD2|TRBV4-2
CASRKPGGTGELFF
TGTGCCAGCAGAAAGCCCGGGGGGACCGGGGAGCTGTTTTTT
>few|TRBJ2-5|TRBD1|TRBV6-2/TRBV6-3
CASSYETGAYQETQYF
TGTGCCAGCAGTTACGAGACAGGGGCCTACCAAGAGACCCAGTACTTC
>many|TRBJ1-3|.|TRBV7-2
CASAEIQGNTIYF
TGTGCCAGCGCAGAGATACAGGGAAACACCATATATTTT
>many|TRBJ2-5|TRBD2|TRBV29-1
CSVPLAGVEETQYF
TGCAGCGTCCCACTAGCGGGGGTCGAGGAGACCCAGTACTTC
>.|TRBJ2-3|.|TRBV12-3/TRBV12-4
CASSLNSGNTDTQYF
TGTGCCAGCAGCCTCAATAGCGGCAACACAGATACGCAGTATTTT
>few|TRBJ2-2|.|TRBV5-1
CASSLLRANTGELFF
TGCGCCAGCAGCTTGTTGCGGGCGAACACCGGGGAGCTGTTTTTT
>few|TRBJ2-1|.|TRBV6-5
CASSYGLYSYNEQFF
TGTGCCAGCAGTTACGGGCTATACTCCTACAATGAGCAGTTCTTC
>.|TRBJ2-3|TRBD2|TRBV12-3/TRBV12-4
CASTPVILAGGPGDTQYF
TGTGCCAGCACCCCCGTCATACTAGCGGGGGGGCCCGGAGATACGCAGTATTTT
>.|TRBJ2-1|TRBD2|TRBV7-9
CASSFLAGSPNEQFF
TGTGCCAGCAGCTTCCTAGCGGGATCCCCCAATGAGCAGTTCTTC
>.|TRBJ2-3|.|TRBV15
CATSRVLSGLGTDTQYF
TGTGCCACCAGCAGAGTACTAAGCGGCTTAGGCACAGATACGCAGTATTTT
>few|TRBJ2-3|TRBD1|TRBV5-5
CASSPARTGGTDTQYF
TGTGCCAGCAGCCCCGCCCGGACAGGGGGCACAGATACGCAGTATTTT
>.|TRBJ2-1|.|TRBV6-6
CASSYSARGAEQFF
TGTGCCAGCAGTTACTCGGCCAGGGGAGCTGAGCAGTTCTTC
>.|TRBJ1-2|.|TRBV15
CATSREGPAYGYTF
TGTGCCACCAGCAGAGAGGGCCCGGCCTATGGCTACACCTTC
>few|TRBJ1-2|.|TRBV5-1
CASSLVDFQGGYTF
TGCGCCAGCAGCTTGGTCGACTTTCAAGGGGGCTACACCTTC
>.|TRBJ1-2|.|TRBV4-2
CASSQEEFPNYGYTF
TGTGCCAGCAGCCAAGAAGAGTTTCCTAACTATGGCTACACCTTC
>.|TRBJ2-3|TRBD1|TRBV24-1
CATSESGTGSLDTQYF
TGTGCCACCAGTGAGTCCGGGACAGGGAGTCTAGATACGCAGTATTTT
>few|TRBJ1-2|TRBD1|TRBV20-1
CSAIPGQGYGYTF
TGCAGTGCTATCCCGGGACAGGGGTATGGCTACACCTTC
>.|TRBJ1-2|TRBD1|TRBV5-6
CASSLGIRQGAYGYTF
TGTGCCAGCAGCTTGGGGATCCGACAGGGTGCCTATGGCTACACCTTC
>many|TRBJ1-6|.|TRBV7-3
CASSLSGGLNSPLHF
TGTGCCAGCAGCTTATCCGGGGGCTTGAATTCACCCCTCCACTTT
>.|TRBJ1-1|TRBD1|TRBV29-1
CSVTMTGSEAFF
TGCAGCGTTACTATGACAGGGTCAGAAGCTTTCTTT
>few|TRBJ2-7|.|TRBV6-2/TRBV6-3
CASSYSRLEMYEQYF
TGTGCCAGCAGTTACTCCCGTCTAGAGATGTACGAGCAGTACTTC
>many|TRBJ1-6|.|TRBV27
CASSVQGNNSPLHF
TGTGCCAGCAGTGTACAGGGTAATAATTCACCCCTCCACTTT
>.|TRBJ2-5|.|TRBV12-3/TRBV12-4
CASSFIRETQYF
TGTGCCAGCAGTTTTATACGAGAGACCCAGTACTTC
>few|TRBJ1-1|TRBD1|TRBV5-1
CASTLGQGNTEAFF
TGCGCCAGCACCCTTGGACAGGGGAACACTGAAGCTTTCTTT
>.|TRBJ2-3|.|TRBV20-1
CSASFLLFDTSTDTQYF
TGCAGTGCTAGCTTTCTCCTCTTTGACACGTCCACAGATACGCAGTATTTT
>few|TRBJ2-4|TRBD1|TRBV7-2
CASSSGTGDGKNIQYF
TGTGCCAGCAGCTCGGGGACAGGGGATGGCAAAAACATTCAGTACTTC
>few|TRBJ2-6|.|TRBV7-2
CASSLSAPEISGANVLTF
TGTGCCAGCAGCTTGAGTGCCCCGGAAATCTCTGGGGCCAACGTCCTGACTTTC
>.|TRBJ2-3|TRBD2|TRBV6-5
CASSYSINGGGTDTQYF
TGTGCCAGCAGTTACTCAATCAACGGGGGGGGGACAGATACGCAGTATTTT
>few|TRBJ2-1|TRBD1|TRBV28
CASDQPFRGSYNEQFF
TGTGCCAGCGACCAACCATTCAGGGGGTCCTACAATGAGCAGTTCTTC
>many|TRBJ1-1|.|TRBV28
CASSFRVNSKAFF
TGTGCCAGCAGTTTTCGGGTCAACAGCAAAGCTTTCTTT